Each of the 26 T cell receptor beta chains below was sequenced from the same sample in a study of blood T cell repertoires in COVID-19. Profiling relied on immunoSEQ multiplex PCR, and the TCRdb table lists in-frame clones only, not all of them. The table records some 230,000 clones, under 90% of them present only once. The sample was peripheral blood. These receptor sequences come from an older woman who had recovered from COVID-19.

The chain combines TRBV30 with TRBJ1-5; tentatively, D is TRBD1 (5 bases). CDR1 is GTSNPN and CDR2 is SVGIG in the germline V gene (reference sequence). The CDR3 loop spans 12 amino acids. Deletions cut 5 bases from V and 2 bases from J, with 7 bases between. The CDR3 DNA reads as TGTGCCTGGGGGGGAGGCAATCAGCCCCAGCATTTT. Translating it yields CAWGGGNQPQHF.

The chain couples TRBV5-1 to TRBJ1-2; 7 bases are shared with TRBD1. Germline CDR1 is SGHRS and CDR2 is YFSETQ. J gave up 7 bases and V 4 bases, and 10 bases lay outside the gene matches. This CDR3 has 14 amino acids. CDR3 residues: CASSLANRGSGYTF. CDR3 bases: TGCGCCAGCAGCCTGGCAAACAGGGGATCTGGCTACACCTTC.

The CDR3 loop is CASSLGGVGVTEAFF. The DNA for the CDR3 is TGTGCCAGCAGCTTAGGCGGGGTAGGGGTCACTGAAGCTTTCTTT. V and J are TRBV7-9 and TRBJ1-1; TRBD1 might be the D (5 bases). The CDR3 loop spans 15 amino acids. V lost 1 base and J lost 4, with 13 bases in between. Germline CDR1 and CDR2: SEHNR and FQNEAQ (reference sequence).

This clone has only a few counts. The chain combines TRBV7-9 with TRBJ1-1; 7 bases map to TRBD1. CDR1 and CDR2 from the germline V gene are SEHNR and FQNEAQ (reference sequence). The CDR3 contains 13 residues. After removal of 5 bases from V and 7 bases from J, the junction contained 7 bases not matched to a gene. For the CDR3, the DNA is TGTGCCAGCAGCAGTCAGGGGGAAGGTGAAGCTTTCTTT. Translation gives CASSSQGEGEAFF.

The gene calls are TRBV27 and TRBJ1-1, with 7 bases matching TRBD1. Germline V gene data show CDR1 as MNHEY and CDR2 as SMNVEV (reference sequence). The J segment lost 1 base and the V segment lost 3 bases, leaving 2 bases of the junction unmatched. This CDR3 spans 14 amino acids. CDR3 sequence reads: CASSFGTANTEAFF. CDR3 DNA sequence: TGTGCCAGCAGTTTTGGGACAGCGAACACTGAAGCTTTCTTT.

The chain recombines TRBV27 with TRBJ1-5; 7 nucleotides agree with TRBD1. J was trimmed by 3 bases and V by 8 bases; bases with no gene match: 4. There are 13 residues in the CDR3. The germline V gene encodes CDR1 MNHEY and CDR2 SMNVEV (reference sequence). CDR3 sequence reads: CASRTGYNQPQHF. The CDR3 region has the DNA TGTGCCAGCCGGACAGGCTACAATCAGCCCCAGCATTTT.

The chain couples TRBV12-3 or TRBV12-4 to TRBJ1-1; tentatively, D is TRBD1 (5 bases). The V gene lost 1 base and the J gene lost 4 bases, with 7 bases spanning the gap. This CDR3 is built from 13 residues. The CDR3, as DNA: TGTGCCAGCAGTTTAGTGGGGGGCACTGAAGCTTTCTTT. Translating gives CASSLVGGTEAFF.

The rearrangement links TRBV5-5 to TRBJ1-2, with 7 nucleotides matching TRBD1. The J segment lost 6 bases and the V segment lost 1 base, leaving 3 bases of the junction unmatched. The CDR3 is made up of 13 amino acids. CDR1 and CDR2 (germline): SGHKS, YYEKEE (reference sequence). CDR3 amino acids: CASSLRQGDGYTF. CDR3 nucleotide sequence: TGTGCCAGCAGCTTGCGGCAGGGGGATGGCTACACCTTC.

This clone came up once. V is TRBV18 and J is TRBJ2-1, with D possibly matching TRBD1 (6 bases). Germline loops: CDR1 KGHSH, CDR2 LQKENI. The CDR3 length is 14 residues. Trimming left V 4 bases short and J 10 bases short, with 17 bases between. Here the CDR3 DNA reads TGTGCCAGCTCACGAGAGACAGGTCTAGGCGAGCAGTTCTTC. This gives the protein CASSRETGLGEQFF.

This clone was seen once. The chain links TRBV29-1 to TRBJ1-2, with D possibly being TRBD1 (6 bases). The germline CDR1 and CDR2 sequences are SQVTM and ANQGSEA. The CDR3 contains 13 residues. V was trimmed by 2 bases and J by 5 bases, leaving 12 bases between them. DNA of the CDR3: TGCAGCGTTGAAAGGACAGACCAATATGGCTACACCTTC. Protein sequence: CSVERTDQYGYTF.

This chain joins TRBV11-3 and TRBJ2-1; 15 nucleotides line up with TRBD2. Unmatched junction bases numbered 4, after V lost 6 bases and J lost 4 bases. From germline, CDR1 is SGHNT and CDR2 YENEEA. This CDR3 contains 16 residues. This CDR3 reads CASSSGTSGGYNEQFF. CDR3 sequence (DNA): TGTGCCAGCAGTTCCGGGACTAGCGGGGGGTACAATGAGCAGTTCTTC.

This clone has only one observation. This chain joins TRBV3-1 (or the pseudogene TRBV3-2) and TRBJ2-7, with D unresolved. CDR1 LGHDT and CDR2 YNNKEL come from the germline V gene (reference sequence). The V and J ends lost 0 bases and 3 bases respectively, with 9 bases between them. The CDR3 spans 14 residues. The CDR3 DNA follows: TGTGCCAGCAGCCAAGATCAGACACACTACGAGCAGTACTTC. Translation: CASSQDQTHYEQYF.

This sequence joins TRBV7-3 and TRBJ1-1, with D possibly being TRBD1 (5 bases). CDR3 length equals 12 residues. Trimming stripped 2 bases from V and 7 bases from J, with 8 bases between. Germline V gives CDR1 SGHTA, CDR2 FQGTGA. The CDR3 sequence is CASSLQGGEAFF. In DNA form, the CDR3 reads TGTGCCAGCAGCTTACAGGGAGGTGAAGCTTTCTTT.

The chain links TRBV15 to TRBJ1-4, with D hard to call. CDR1 LNHNV and CDR2 YYDKDF come from the germline V gene (reference sequence). This CDR3 region has 14 residues. V was trimmed by 3 bases and J by 8 bases, leaving 13 bases between them. CDR3 loop: CATSRRRLVEKLFF. CDR3 coding DNA: TGTGCCACCAGCAGGAGGCGGCTCGTGGAAAAACTGTTTTTT.

V is TRBV6-5 and J is TRBJ1-1; the match to TRBD1 covers 11 bases. With V trimmed by 5 bases and J by 3 bases, 2 bases remained unmatched. The germline gives CDR1 MNHEY, CDR2 SVGAGI. This CDR3 is 14 amino acids long. The CDR3 here is CASSRDRGDTEAFF. In DNA form, the CDR3 reads TGTGCCAGCAGTCGGGACAGGGGGGACACTGAAGCTTTCTTT.

V gene TRBV6-5 combines with J gene TRBJ2-3; 9 bases are shared with TRBD1. The trim removed 5 bases at V and 2 bases at J, leaving 5 bases unmatched. Germline loops: CDR1 MNHEY, CDR2 SVGAGI. This CDR3 is built from 15 residues. The CDR3: CASSTGTGNTDTQYF. CDR3 nucleotides: TGTGCCAGCAGTACCGGGACAGGGAACACAGATACGCAGTATTTT.

This chain joins TRBV7-2 and TRBJ2-2, with 7 bases identical to TRBD2. Per the germline V gene, CDR1 is SGHTA and CDR2 is FQGNSA. With 2 bases clipped from V and 0 bases from J, the junction kept 3 bases outside the gene matches. The CDR3 sequence is 16 residues long. CDR3 in amino acids: CASSLTGGTNTGELFF. For the CDR3, the DNA is TGTGCCAGCAGCTTAACCGGGGGGACGAACACCGGGGAGCTGTTTTTT.

The genes are TRBV7-9 and TRBJ2-2; no definite D call. The CDR3 extends over 16 amino acids. The germline gives CDR1 SEHNR, CDR2 FQNEAQ (reference sequence). V was pared by 1 base and J by 4 bases, with 13 bases between. The CDR3, as DNA: TGTGCCAGCAGCTTAGTTGCCAACTACTTCACCGGGGAGCTGTTTTTT. It translates to CASSLVANYFTGELFF.

This clone was found once. The genes are TRBV7-9 and TRBJ1-3, with TRBD1 identical over 9 bases. Per the germline V gene, CDR1 is SEHNR and CDR2 is FQNEAQ (reference sequence). CDR3 size: 18 residues. Germline trimming cut 3 bases from V and 1 base from J; bases unmatched to any gene: 10. CDR3 DNA: TGTGCCAGCAGCTTCCTTAAACCGGGACAGGGATCTGGAAACACCATATATTTT. Translation: CASSFLKPGQGSGNTIYF.

The genes are TRBV3-1 (or the pseudogene TRBV3-2) and TRBJ1-2; 10 nucleotides agree with TRBD1. J gave up 7 bases and V 4 bases, and 6 bases lay outside the gene matches. The length of the CDR3 is 14 residues. Per the germline V gene, CDR1 is LGHDT and CDR2 is YNNKEL (reference sequence). The CDR3 region has the DNA TGTGCCAGCAGCCCCGGGACAGGGGACAGTGGCTACACCTTC. Translated, it gives CASSPGTGDSGYTF.

This chain joins TRBV6-5 and TRBJ1-2; no clear D gene. The germline CDR1 and CDR2 sequences are MNHEY and SVGAGI. V was cut by 0 bases and J by 2 bases, with 4 bases left in between. The CDR3 covers 13 residues. CDR3 in amino acids: CASSYSQNYGYTF. The CDR3 DNA follows: TGTGCCAGCAGTTACTCGCAGAACTATGGCTACACCTTC.

V and J are TRBV2 and TRBJ1-2; D perhaps matches TRBD1 (6 bases). The V and J ends lost 2 bases and 4 bases respectively, with 17 bases between them. Germline assignment: CDR1 SNHLY and CDR2 FYNNEI. This CDR3 has 16 residues. The chain's CDR3 is CASSEFGGARGYGYTF. In DNA, the CDR3 is TGTGCCAGCAGTGAATTTGGGGGCGCGCGCGGCTATGGCTACACCTTC.

This chain connects TRBV6-5 to TRBJ1-5, with a possible D match to TRBD1 (5 bases). This CDR3 has 15 amino acids. Between the trimmed V and J ends, which lost 4 bases and 9 bases, there was a span of 19 bases. Looked up from germline, CDR1 is MNHEY and CDR2 is SVGAGI. CDR3 sequence: CASSSPDRAEGPQHF. CDR3 bases: TGTGCCAGCAGTTCCCCCGACAGAGCGGAGGGGCCCCAGCATTTT.

The chain recombines TRBV2 with TRBJ1-1, with D possibly being TRBD1 (5 bases). CDR3 length: 13 residues. The germline V gene encodes CDR1 SNHLY and CDR2 FYNNEI. Trimming shortened V by 5 bases and J by 1 base, and 8 bases separated the two germline ends. DNA for the CDR3: TGTGCCAGCAGTTACAGGCCGAACACTGAAGCTTTCTTT. Amino acids: CASSYRPNTEAFF.

This clone was seen many times. This sequence joins TRBV5-8 and TRBJ1-2, with TRBD1 as a possible D gene (6 bases). V lost 1 base and J 8 bases, leaving 12 bases between the germline ends. Germline V CDR1 and CDR2: SGHTS, YDEGEE. The CDR3 is 13 residues long. The DNA of the CDR3 is TGTGCCAGCAGCTTGCGGGACAATATCGGCTACACCTTC. It yields the protein CASSLRDNIGYTF.

The V gene is TRBV4-3, the J gene TRBJ1-1; 8 bases align to TRBD1. The CDR3 consists of 15 residues. V lost 1 base and J lost 4; bases outside the gene matches: 5. Germline V CDR1 and CDR2: LGHNA, YSLEER. CDR3 coding DNA: TGCGCCAGCAGCCAAGTAGGACAGGGCAGCACTGAAGCTTTCTTT. This gives the protein CASSQVGQGSTEAFF.